A single sample gave rise to the 21 T cell receptor beta chains below, sequenced in a study of human T cells and chemical hapten exposure. The time point denotes: patch test 3, about 24 weeks after DPC sensitization. Described treatment: therapeutic diphenylcyclopropenone sensitization with weekly scalp DPC. One entry per CDR3 protein, called by TCRdb with MiXCR from the RACE reads. The sample records about 200,000 distinct CDR3 sequences, under 30% being singletons. Sample: whole blood, taken in connection with sensitization to the hapten diphenylcyclopropenone (DPC). The receptors here all came from a woman between 40 and 55 years old with alopecia areata. Some clones in this sample may be carry-over from other donors' samples.

This clonotype was detected only a few times. The chain employs TRBV27 and TRBJ2-5; possibly TRBD1 for D (6 bases). CDR3 length: 13 residues. Germline V gene data show CDR1 as MNHEY and CDR2 as SMNVEV (reference sequence). Trimming stripped 7 bases from V and 5 bases from J, with 14 bases between. CDR3 nucleotide sequence: TGTGCCAGCACCGAGACAGGCCAGGAGACCCAGTACTTC. Protein sequence: CASTETGQETQYF.

The chain has TRBV7-9 and TRBJ2-5; tentatively, D is TRBD1 or TRBD2 (5 bases each). The CDR3 is 12 amino acids. Germline CDR1 SEHNR, CDR2 FQNEAQ (reference sequence). Trimming left V 11 bases short and J 5 bases short, with 15 bases between. The CDR3 nucleotides read TGTGCCGGACGGGACCCGGGGGAGACCCAGTACTTC. Its translation is CAGRDPGETQYF.

This clonotype was seen more than once but under ten times. The genes are TRBV12-3 or TRBV12-4 and TRBJ2-2; 10 bases are a match to TRBD2. The V and J ends lost 3 bases and 1 base, in that order; junction bases with no gene match: 2. This CDR3 has 16 residues. The CDR3 nucleotides read TGTGCCAGCAGTTTGGCTAGCGGGAGGAACACCGGGGAGCTGTTTTTT. Protein: CASSLASGRNTGELFF.

This rearrangement joins TRBV7-2 to TRBJ2-7, with a possible D match to TRBD1 (6 bases). Germline V gene data show CDR1 as SGHTA and CDR2 as FQGNSA. The CDR3 spans 15 residues. V lost 1 base and J lost 7, with 17 bases in between. In nucleotides, the CDR3 is TGTGCCAGCAGCTTAGGACAGGCCTTAAGGCGGGAGCAGTACTTC. Amino acids: CASSLGQALRREQYF.

The chain joins TRBV21-1 to TRBJ1-6. TRBV21-1 is given as a pseudogene. The CDR3 contains 15 residues. The CDR3: CASSSARSYNSPLHF. CDR3 in DNA: TGTGCCAGCAGCAGCGCTAGGTCCTATAATTCACCCCTCCACTTT.

The chain links TRBV28 to TRBJ1-1, with 8 bases fitting TRBD1. The CDR3 has 16 amino acids. Looked up from germline, CDR1 is MDHEN and CDR2 is SYDVKM. V shed 2 bases and J 4 bases; nucleotides not matched to a gene: 9. The CDR3 reads CASSLQGAPGGTEAFF. The CDR3 bases are TGTGCCAGCAGTTTACAGGGGGCGCCGGGGGGCACTGAAGCTTTCTTT.

The gene calls are TRBV7-8 and TRBJ2-3; maybe TRBD2 (6 bases). V lost 3 bases, J lost 2 bases, and 15 bases lay in between. Germline V gene sequence: CDR1 SGHVS, CDR2 FQNEAQ. The CDR3 is 16 amino acids. As DNA, the CDR3 is TGTGCCAGCAGCTTCCCGGTTGGGGGGAACACAGATACGCAGTATTTT. Its translation is CASSFPVGGNTDTQYF.

The J gene is TRBJ2-4, the V gene TRBV28; D is perhaps TRBD1 or TRBD2 (6 bases each). Germline V CDR1 and CDR2: MDHEN, SYDVKM. V lost 5 bases and J 0 bases, leaving 11 bases between the germline ends. This CDR3 contains 15 residues. Written as DNA, the CDR3 is TGTGCCAGCAGTCCCCGGGGGCTAGCCAAAAACATTCAGTACTTC. Translated, it gives CASSPRGLAKNIQYF.

This clonotype was seen a few times. The chain carries TRBV20-1 and TRBJ1-1; 9 bases fit TRBD1. The CDR3 is made up of 13 amino acids. Germline V CDR1 and CDR2: DFQATT, SNEGSKA (reference sequence). The V segment lost 5 bases and the J segment 5 bases; nucleotides outside the gene matches: 6. In DNA form, the CDR3 reads TGCAGTGCTGTACAGGGGGCCCCTACTGAAGCTTTCTTT. Translation: CSAVQGAPTEAFF.

The chain recombines TRBV12-3 or TRBV12-4 with TRBJ2-1, with TRBD1 identical over 9 bases. The length of the CDR3 is 16 residues. The V gene end was trimmed by 5 bases and the J gene end by 6 bases; junction bases not matched to a gene: 11. The CDR3 is CASSQPPGQGGNEQFF. CDR3 nucleotide sequence: TGTGCCAGCAGTCAGCCACCGGGACAGGGAGGCAATGAGCAGTTCTTC.

Only a few counts were recorded for this clonotype. The V and J genes are TRBV6-2 or TRBV6-3 and TRBJ2-7, with 8 bases identical to TRBD1. The CDR3 extends over 16 amino acids. Germline trimming cut 8 bases from V and 2 bases from J; bases unmatched to any gene: 14. The V gene's germline CDR1 is MNHEY and CDR2 SVGEGT. This CDR3 reads CASAGGASGRAYEQYF. In DNA, the CDR3 is TGTGCCAGCGCAGGGGGCGCGTCGGGACGGGCCTACGAGCAGTACTTC.

This chain joins TRBV20-1 and TRBJ1-1, with a weak D call TRBD1 (5 bases). CDR1 is DFQATT, CDR2 SNEGSKA, per germline (reference sequence). The CDR3 has 14 residues. The V and J ends lost 1 base and 1 base respectively, with 10 bases between them. The CDR3 DNA reads TGCAGTGCTAGAGTGGGGGGATCGAACACTGAAGCTTTCTTT. Protein sequence: CSARVGGSNTEAFF.

The CDR3 sequence: CASSPYGTGYEKLFF. The CDR3 region has the DNA TGTGCCAGCAGCCCGTACGGGACAGGGTACGAAAAACTGTTTTTT. The chain recombines TRBV6-2 or TRBV6-3 with TRBJ1-4; TRBD1 aligns across 9 bases. V trimming: 6 bases; J trimming: 8 bases; junction bases outside the gene matches: 10. The CDR3 sequence is 15 residues long. Germline V gives CDR1 MNHEY, CDR2 SVGEGT.

A few counts support this clonotype. The genes are TRBV28 and TRBJ2-3; D remains ambiguous. The CDR3 is 11 residues long. Trimming removed 7 bases at V and 5 bases at J, with 7 bases between. CDR1 and CDR2 (germline): MDHEN, SYDVKM. CDR3 sequence (DNA): TGTGCCAGCATCCACGGAGATACGCAGTATTTT. Translation gives CASIHGDTQYF.

The genes are TRBV24-1 and TRBJ2-3, with 11 bases lining up with TRBD2. Germline V CDR1 and CDR2: KGHDR, SFDVKD. V trimming: 9 bases; J trimming: 9 bases; junction bases outside the gene matches: 10. This CDR3 comprises 14 residues. The CDR3 spells CATATSGAGETQYF. The CDR3 DNA is TGTGCCACCGCGACTAGCGGGGCCGGGGAAACGCAGTATTTT.

This clonotype was counted between two and nine times. The chain couples TRBV4-2 to TRBJ1-1; D gene uncertain. Germline values: CDR1 LGHNA, CDR2 YNFKEQ. The CDR3 extends over 15 amino acids. The V gene lost 1 base and the J gene lost 0 bases, with 9 bases spanning the gap. The CDR3 nucleotides are TGTGCCAGCAGCCAAGGGGCGTTGGTGAACACTGAAGCTTTCTTT. Amino acids: CASSQGALVNTEAFF.

This clonotype has more than one count but fewer than ten. The chain uses TRBV7-9 and TRBJ1-5; no definite D call. Between the trimmed V and J ends, which lost 5 bases and 8 bases, there was a span of 13 bases. The CDR3 consists of 13 residues. The germline gives CDR1 SEHNR, CDR2 FQNEAQ (reference sequence). The CDR3 region is CASSMSMGEPQHF. CDR3 DNA sequence: TGTGCCAGCAGCATGTCCATGGGAGAGCCCCAGCATTTT. The variable domain in full, completed from reference TRBV7-9 and TRBJ1-5, reads DTGVSQNPRHKITKRGQNVTFRCDPISEHNRLYWYRQTLGQGPEFLTYFQNEAQLEKSRLLSDRFSAERPKGSFSTLEIQRTEQGDSAMYLCASSMSMGEPQHFGDGTRLSIL.

CDR3 loop: CASSLWTGGRTDTQYF. The CDR3, as DNA: TGTGCCAGCAGTTTATGGACGGGAGGGCGCACAGATACGCAGTATTTT. This rearrangement joins TRBV28 to TRBJ2-3; 8 bases are a match to TRBD2. Germline V gene lookup returns CDR1 MDHEN and CDR2 SYDVKM. Trimming took 0 bases from V and 1 from J; bases not matched to a gene: 3. The CDR3 is 16 amino acids.

In this sample, this clonotype turned up a few times. The gene calls are TRBV29-1 and TRBJ2-1; weak D call: TRBD1 (5 bases). V was pared by 7 bases and J by 2 bases, with 18 bases between. The CDR3 loop spans 15 amino acids. Germline CDR1 and CDR2: SQVTM and ANQGSEA. The CDR3 region has the DNA TGCAGCGCCCCCGCAGAAGACAGACCCTACAATGAGCAGTTCTTC. Encoded protein: CSAPAEDRPYNEQFF.

The rearrangement uses TRBV7-2 and TRBJ2-5; D gene unclear. CDR1 is SGHTA and CDR2 is FQGNSA in the germline V gene. V was shortened by 2 bases and J by 5 bases, with 6 bases between the two germline ends. The CDR3 consists of 12 residues. In DNA form, the CDR3 reads TGTGCCAGCAGCTTACGTTGGGAGACCCAGTACTTC. This sequence encodes CASSLRWETQYF.

This clonotype was detected many times. The chain carries TRBV10-3 and TRBJ1-1; D is uncertain. This CDR3 has 15 amino acids. Per the germline V gene, CDR1 is ENHRY and CDR2 is SYGVKD. The V end lost 3 bases, the J end lost 4 bases, and 15 bases lay between the germline ends. The CDR3 sequence: CAISDSTAEGTEAFF. CDR3 DNA: TGTGCCATCAGTGATTCGACGGCCGAGGGCACTGAAGCTTTCTTT.